These 9 T cell receptor beta chains were sequenced from one sample in a study of T-cell reconstitution after alpha-beta-depleted transplantation in children. Library preparation (for TCRbeta) was performed with unique molecular identifiers. TCRdb re-analysed the PCR reads in MiXCR, keeping a single row per CDR3 protein. The sample shows 780,000 or so distinct CDR3 sequences, around 15% of them seen only once. Sequenced material: PBMCs, mostly from graft donor cells, taken 360 days after TCRalphabeta/CD19-depleted stem cell transplant. Receptors originate from a male patient younger than 18 who had a stem cell transplant for acute lymphoblastic leukemia, so the T cells may come from the graft donor.

This chain uses TRBV2 with TRBJ2-3; tentative D call: TRBD2 (5 bases). Germline V gene lookup returns CDR1 SNHLY and CDR2 FYNNEI. V lost 7 bases and J lost 0, with 14 bases in between. This CDR3 is built from 15 residues. The CDR3 sequence: CASKAGVLSTDTQYF. In nucleotides, the CDR3 is TGTGCCAGCAAGGCCGGGGTCTTGAGCACAGATACGCAGTATTTT.

The V call is TRBV7-7, the J call TRBJ2-5, with D maybe TRBD2 (6 bases). Trimming pared 3 bases from V and 5 bases from J, leaving 10 bases between. CDR3 length: 13 amino acids. Germline CDR1 reads SSHAT; CDR2 reads FNYEAQ (reference sequence). CDR3 loop: CASSLTRLETQYF. Here the CDR3 DNA reads TGTGCCAGCAGCTTGACTAGGCTGGAGACCCAGTACTTC. Looking up the rest from reference TRBV7-7 and TRBJ2-5 gives the full variable domain: GAGVSQSPRYKVTKRGQDVTLRCDPISSHATLYWYQQALGQGPEFLTYFNYEAQPDKSGLPSDRFSAERPEGSISTLTIQRTEQRDSAMYRCASSLTRLETQYFGPGTRLLVL.

This clonotype was seen a handful of times. The rearrangement links TRBV27 to TRBJ2-1, with 12 bases identical to TRBD2. The germline CDR1 and CDR2 sequences are MNHEY and SMNVEV (reference sequence). The junction had 11 bases not matched to a gene; V was cut back by 7 bases and J by 10 bases. This CDR3 is built from 15 residues. As DNA, the CDR3 is TGTGCCAGCAAAAAACATCGACTAGCGGGAGACGAGCAGTTCTTC. It codes for CASKKHRLAGDEQFF.

This clonotype was seen a handful of times. The rearrangement links TRBV12-3 or TRBV12-4 to TRBJ2-1; D may be TRBD2 (6 bases). The CDR3 runs 16 residues. The V gene lost 6 bases and the J gene lost 10 bases, with 25 bases spanning the gap. The DNA for the CDR3 is TGTGCCAGCAGCCCATTCTTCGGGAACAGGAGGGGAGAGCAGTTCTTC. This encodes CASSPFFGNRRGEQFF.

V gene TRBV7-6 combines with J gene TRBJ2-1; tentatively, D is TRBD2 (6 bases). The CDR3 has 15 residues. Germline-derived CDR1 and CDR2 are SGHVS and FNYEAQ. V was trimmed by 5 bases and J by 7 bases, leaving 18 bases between them. The CDR3 reads CASSLIVGGINEQFF. The DNA for the CDR3 is TGTGCCAGCAGCCTCATTGTTGGAGGGATAAATGAGCAGTTCTTC. The entire variable domain, with the rest obtained from reference TRBV7-6 and TRBJ2-1, is as follows: GAGVSQSPRYKVTKRGQDVALRCDPISGHVSLYWYRQALGQGPEFLTYFNYEAQQDKSGLPNDRFSAERPEGSISTLTIQRTEQRDSAMYRCASSLIVGGINEQFFGPGTRLTVL.

The chain is built from TRBV7-3 and TRBJ2-3, with 10 nucleotides matching TRBD2. Trimming removed 5 bases from V and 10 bases from J; junction bases left unmatched: 18. The CDR3 length is 17 residues. Per germline, CDR1 SGHTA and CDR2 FQGTGA. For the CDR3, the DNA is TGTGCCAGCAGCCCCACCCTCCTAGCGGGAGTTGAGGGTTCGCAGTATTTT. Translation gives CASSPTLLAGVEGSQYF.

This clonotype was detected only a few times. V is TRBV9 and J is TRBJ2-7, with a weak D call TRBD1 (6 bases). The germline gives CDR1 SGDLS, CDR2 YYNGEE. CDR3 length: 15 amino acids. Deletions cut 0 bases from V and 7 bases from J, with 17 bases between. CDR3 sequence (DNA): TGTGCCAGCAGCGTAGGACAGGAGACGTGGGGGGAGCAGTACTTC. Its protein product is CASSVGQETWGEQYF.

This clonotype was counted a few times. The chain employs TRBV12-3 or TRBV12-4 and TRBJ1-5, with D unclear. V lost 2 bases, J lost 0 bases, and 8 bases lay in between. The CDR3 has 15 amino acids. The CDR3 here is CASSLLYYSNQPQHF. CDR3 in DNA: TGTGCCAGCAGTTTACTCTATTATAGCAATCAGCCCCAGCATTTT.

The chain carries TRBV9 and TRBJ2-3; the match to TRBD2 covers 8 bases. The germline CDR1 and CDR2 sequences are SGDLS and YYNGEE. The CDR3 consists of 15 residues. J gave up 0 bases and V 6 bases, and 6 bases lay outside the gene matches. Here the CDR3 reads CASTGPGGSTDTQYF. The CDR3 DNA reads as TGTGCCAGCACAGGACCGGGGGGGAGCACAGATACGCAGTATTTT.